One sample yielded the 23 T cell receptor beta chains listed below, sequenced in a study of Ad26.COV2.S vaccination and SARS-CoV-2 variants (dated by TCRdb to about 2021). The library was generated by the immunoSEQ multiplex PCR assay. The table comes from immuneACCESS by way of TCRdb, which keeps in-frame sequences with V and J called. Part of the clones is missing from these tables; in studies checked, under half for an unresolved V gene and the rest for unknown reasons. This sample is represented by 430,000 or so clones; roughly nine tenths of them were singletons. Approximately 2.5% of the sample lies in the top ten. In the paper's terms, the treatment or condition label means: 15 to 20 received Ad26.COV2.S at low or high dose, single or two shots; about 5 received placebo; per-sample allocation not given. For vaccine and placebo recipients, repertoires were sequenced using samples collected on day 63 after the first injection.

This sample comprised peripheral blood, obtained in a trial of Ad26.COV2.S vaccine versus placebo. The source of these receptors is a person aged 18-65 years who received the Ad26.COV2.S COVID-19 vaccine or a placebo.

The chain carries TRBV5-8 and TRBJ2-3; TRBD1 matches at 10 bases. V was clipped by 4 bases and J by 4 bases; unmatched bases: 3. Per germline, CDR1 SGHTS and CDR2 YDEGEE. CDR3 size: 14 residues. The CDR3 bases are TGTGCCAGCAGCCGGACAGGGGGTCCAGATACGCAGTATTTT. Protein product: CASSRTGGPDTQYF.

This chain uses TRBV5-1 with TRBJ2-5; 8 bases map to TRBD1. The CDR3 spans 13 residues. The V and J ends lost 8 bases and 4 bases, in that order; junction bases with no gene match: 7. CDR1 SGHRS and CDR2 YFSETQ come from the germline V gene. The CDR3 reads CASRDRLTETQYF. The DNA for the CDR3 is TGCGCCAGTAGGGACAGGCTCACAGAGACCCAGTACTTC.

The CDR3 spells CAISVAGGDAGYTF. The CDR3 region has the DNA TGTGCCATCAGTGTTGCAGGGGGCGATGCTGGCTACACCTTC. The chain couples TRBV10-3 to TRBJ1-2; 8 nucleotides line up with TRBD1. The germline CDR1 and CDR2 sequences are ENHRY and SYGVKD. The CDR3 extends over 14 amino acids. The J segment lost 7 bases and the V segment lost 4 bases, leaving 8 bases of the junction unmatched.

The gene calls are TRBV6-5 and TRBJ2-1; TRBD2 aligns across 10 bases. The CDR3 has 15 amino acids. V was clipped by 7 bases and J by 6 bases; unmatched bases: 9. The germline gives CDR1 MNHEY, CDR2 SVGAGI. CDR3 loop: CASTPMSGRANEQFF. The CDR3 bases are TGTGCCAGCACCCCAATGAGCGGGAGGGCCAATGAGCAGTTCTTC.

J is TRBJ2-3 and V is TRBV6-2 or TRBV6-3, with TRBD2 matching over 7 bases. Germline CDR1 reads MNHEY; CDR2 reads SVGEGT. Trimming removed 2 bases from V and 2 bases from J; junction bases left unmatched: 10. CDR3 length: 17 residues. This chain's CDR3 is CASSYENGGYLTDTQYF. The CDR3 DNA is TGTGCCAGCAGTTACGAGAACGGGGGGTACCTCACAGATACGCAGTATTTT.

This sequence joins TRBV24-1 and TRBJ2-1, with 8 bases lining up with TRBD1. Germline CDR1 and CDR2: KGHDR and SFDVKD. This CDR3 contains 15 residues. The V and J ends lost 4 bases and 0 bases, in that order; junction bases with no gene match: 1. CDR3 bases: TGTGCCACCAGTGAGGACAGGGACTCCTACAATGAGCAGTTCTTC. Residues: CATSEDRDSYNEQFF.

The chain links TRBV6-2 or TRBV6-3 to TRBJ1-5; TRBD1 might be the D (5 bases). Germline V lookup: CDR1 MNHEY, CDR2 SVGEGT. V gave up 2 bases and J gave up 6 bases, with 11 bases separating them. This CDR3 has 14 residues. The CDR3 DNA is TGTGCCAGCAGTTACGGCGGGGCCGTTCAGCCCCAGCATTTT. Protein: CASSYGGAVQPQHF.

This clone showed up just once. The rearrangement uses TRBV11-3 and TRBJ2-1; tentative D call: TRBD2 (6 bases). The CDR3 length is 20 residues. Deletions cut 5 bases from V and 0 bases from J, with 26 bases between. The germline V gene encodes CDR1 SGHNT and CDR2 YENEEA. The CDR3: CASSPPLGSQAGSSYNEQFF. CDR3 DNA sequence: TGTGCCAGCAGCCCACCCCTGGGTTCCCAGGCGGGAAGCTCCTACAATGAGCAGTTCTTC.

The CDR3 DNA is TGCGCCAGCAGCTCGCAGGGACCAAGTCGGTACACCGGGGAGCTGTTTTTT. Encoded protein: CASSSQGPSRYTGELFF. V usage is TRBV5-1 and J usage is TRBJ2-2; D assignment may be TRBD1 or TRBD2 (5 bases each). The CDR3 runs 17 residues. The germline V gene encodes CDR1 SGHRS and CDR2 YFSETQ. With 3 bases removed from V and 3 bases from J, the gap between germline ends came to 18 bases.

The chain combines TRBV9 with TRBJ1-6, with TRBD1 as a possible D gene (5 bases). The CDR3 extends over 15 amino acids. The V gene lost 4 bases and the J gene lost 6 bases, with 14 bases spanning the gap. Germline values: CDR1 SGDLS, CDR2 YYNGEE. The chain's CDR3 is CASSSLGRPNSPLHF. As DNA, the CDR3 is TGTGCCAGCAGCAGCCTGGGGCGACCTAATTCACCCCTCCACTTT.

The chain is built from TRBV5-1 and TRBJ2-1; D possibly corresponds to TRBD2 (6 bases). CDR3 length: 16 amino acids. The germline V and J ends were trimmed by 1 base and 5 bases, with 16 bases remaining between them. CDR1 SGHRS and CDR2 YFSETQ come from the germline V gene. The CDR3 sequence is CASSLFPLEGHNEQFF. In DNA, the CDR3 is TGCGCCAGCAGCTTGTTTCCGTTGGAGGGTCACAATGAGCAGTTCTTC.

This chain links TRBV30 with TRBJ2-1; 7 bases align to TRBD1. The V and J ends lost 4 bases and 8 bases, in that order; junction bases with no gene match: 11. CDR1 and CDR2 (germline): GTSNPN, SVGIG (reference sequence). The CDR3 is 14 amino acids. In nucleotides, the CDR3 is TGTGCCTGGAACAGGGGATACTCAGAATATGAGCAGTTCTTC. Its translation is CAWNRGYSEYEQFF.

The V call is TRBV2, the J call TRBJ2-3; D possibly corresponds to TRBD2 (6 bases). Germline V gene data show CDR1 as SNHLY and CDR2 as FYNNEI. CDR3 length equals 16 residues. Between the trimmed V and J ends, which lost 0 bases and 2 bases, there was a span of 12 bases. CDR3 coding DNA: TGTGCCAGCAGTGAAGCGCTTGGCGGGGACACAGATACGCAGTATTTT. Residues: CASSEALGGDTDTQYF.

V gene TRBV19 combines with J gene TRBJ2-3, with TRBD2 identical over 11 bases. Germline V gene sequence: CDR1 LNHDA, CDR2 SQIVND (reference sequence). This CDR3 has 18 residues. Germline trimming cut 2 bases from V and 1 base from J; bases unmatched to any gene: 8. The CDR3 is CASSITSGRMRRTDTQYF. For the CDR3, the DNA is TGTGCCAGTAGTATAACTAGCGGGAGAATGAGGCGCACAGATACGCAGTATTTT.

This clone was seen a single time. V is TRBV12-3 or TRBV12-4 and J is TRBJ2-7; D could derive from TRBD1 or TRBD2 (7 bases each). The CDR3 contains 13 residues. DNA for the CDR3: TGTGCCAGCAGTCGGACTAGGGGGCCGTGGGTGCACGTC. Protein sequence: CASSRTRGPWVHV.

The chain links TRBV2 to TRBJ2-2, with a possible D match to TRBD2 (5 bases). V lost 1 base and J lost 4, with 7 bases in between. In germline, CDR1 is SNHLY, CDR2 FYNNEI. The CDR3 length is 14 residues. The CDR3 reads CASSEGAGTGELFF. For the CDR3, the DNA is TGTGCCAGCAGTGAAGGTGCGGGCACCGGGGAGCTGTTTTTT.

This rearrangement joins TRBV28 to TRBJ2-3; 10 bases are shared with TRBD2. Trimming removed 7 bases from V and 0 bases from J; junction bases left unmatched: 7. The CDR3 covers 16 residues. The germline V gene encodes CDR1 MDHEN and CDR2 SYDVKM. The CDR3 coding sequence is TGTGCCAGCATCATCAGCGGGGGGGCGAGCACAGATACGCAGTATTTT. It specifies CASIISGGASTDTQYF.

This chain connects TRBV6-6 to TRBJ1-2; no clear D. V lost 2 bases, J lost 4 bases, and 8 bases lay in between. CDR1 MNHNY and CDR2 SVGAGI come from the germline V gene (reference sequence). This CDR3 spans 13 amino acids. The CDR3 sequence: CASSYADFYGYTF. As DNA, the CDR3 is TGTGCCAGCAGTTACGCAGACTTCTATGGCTACACCTTC.

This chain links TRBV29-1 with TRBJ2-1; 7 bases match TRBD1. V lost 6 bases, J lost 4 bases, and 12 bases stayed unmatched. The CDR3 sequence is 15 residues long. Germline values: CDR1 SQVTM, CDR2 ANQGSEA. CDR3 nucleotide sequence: TGCAGCGTCTTGAGGACAGGCAAAGGATACAATGAGCAGTTCTTC. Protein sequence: CSVLRTGKGYNEQFF.

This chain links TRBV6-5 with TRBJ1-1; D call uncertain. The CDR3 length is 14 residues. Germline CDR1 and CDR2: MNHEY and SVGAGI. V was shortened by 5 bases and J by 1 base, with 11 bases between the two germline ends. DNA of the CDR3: TGTGCCAGCAGTCCCAACTTCCGGAACACTGAAGCTTTCTTT. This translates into CASSPNFRNTEAFF.

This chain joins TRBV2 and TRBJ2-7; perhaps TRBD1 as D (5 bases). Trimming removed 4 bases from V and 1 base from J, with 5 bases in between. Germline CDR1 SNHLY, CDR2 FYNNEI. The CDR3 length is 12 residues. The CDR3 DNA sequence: TGTGCCAGCAGTGGACAGTCCTACGAGCAGTACTTC. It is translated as CASSGQSYEQYF.

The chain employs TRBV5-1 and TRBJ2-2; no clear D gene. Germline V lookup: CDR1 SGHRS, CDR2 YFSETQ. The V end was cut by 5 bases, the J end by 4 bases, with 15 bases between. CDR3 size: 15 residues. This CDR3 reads CASSPQAVVTGELFF. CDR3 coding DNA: TGCGCCAGCAGTCCCCAGGCAGTAGTCACCGGGGAGCTGTTTTTT.

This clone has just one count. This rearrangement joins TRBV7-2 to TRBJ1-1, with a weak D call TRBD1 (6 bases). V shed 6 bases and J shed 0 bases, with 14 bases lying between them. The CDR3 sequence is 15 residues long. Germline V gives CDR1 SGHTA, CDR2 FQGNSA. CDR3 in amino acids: CASRKRGGMNTEAFF. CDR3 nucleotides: TGTGCCAGCAGGAAAAGGGGGGGCATGAACACTGAAGCTTTCTTT.